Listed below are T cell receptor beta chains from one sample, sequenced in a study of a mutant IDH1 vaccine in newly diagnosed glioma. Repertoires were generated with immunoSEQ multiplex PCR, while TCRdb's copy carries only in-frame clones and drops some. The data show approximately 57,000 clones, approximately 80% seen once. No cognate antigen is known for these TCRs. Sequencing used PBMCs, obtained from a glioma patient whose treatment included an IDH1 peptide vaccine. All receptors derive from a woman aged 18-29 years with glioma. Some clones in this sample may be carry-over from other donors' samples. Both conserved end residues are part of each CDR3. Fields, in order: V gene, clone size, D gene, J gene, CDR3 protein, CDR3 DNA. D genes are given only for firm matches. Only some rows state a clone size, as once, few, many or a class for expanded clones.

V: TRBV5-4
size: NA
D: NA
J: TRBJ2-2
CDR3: CASSPKNTGELFF
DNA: TGTGCCAGCAGCCCCAAAAACACCGGGGAGCTGTTTTTT

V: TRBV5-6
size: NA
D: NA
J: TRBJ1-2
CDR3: CASSLSGAGYTF
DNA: TGTGCCAGCAGCTTGTCCGGGGCTGGCTACACCTTC

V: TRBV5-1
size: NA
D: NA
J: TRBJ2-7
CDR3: CASSQQGPYEQYF
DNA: TGCGCCAGCAGCCAACAGGGACCCTACGAGCAGTACTTC

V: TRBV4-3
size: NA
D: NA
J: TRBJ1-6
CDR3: CASSQEPGVNSPLHF
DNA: TGCGCCAGCAGCCAAGAGCCGGGGGTGAATTCACCCCTCCACTTT

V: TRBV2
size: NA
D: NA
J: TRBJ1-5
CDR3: CASTLRLSNQPQHF
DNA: TGTGCCAGCACCCTTAGACTTAGCAATCAGCCCCAGCATTTT

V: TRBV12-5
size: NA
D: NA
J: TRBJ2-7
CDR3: CASRGRSYEQYF
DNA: TGTGCTAGTAGGGGAAGATCCTACGAGCAGTACTTC

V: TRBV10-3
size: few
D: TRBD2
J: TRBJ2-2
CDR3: CAIKGREAGELFF
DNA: TGTGCCATCAAAGGGCGGGAGGCCGGGGAGCTGTTTTTT

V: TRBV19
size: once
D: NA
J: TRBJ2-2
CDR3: CASSIWETGELFF
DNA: TGTGCCAGTAGTATCTGGGAAACCGGGGAGCTGTTTTTT

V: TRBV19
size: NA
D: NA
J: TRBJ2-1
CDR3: CASRSDRSSYNEQFF
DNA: TGTGCCAGTAGAAGCGACAGGAGCTCCTACAATGAGCAGTTCTTC

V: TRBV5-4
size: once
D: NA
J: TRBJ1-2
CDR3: CASSLDSYGYTF
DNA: TGTGCCAGCAGCCTGGACAGCTATGGCTACACCTTC

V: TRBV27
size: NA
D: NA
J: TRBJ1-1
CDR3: CASSLGLMNTEAFF
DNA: TGTGCCAGCAGTTTAGGGCTCATGAACACTGAAGCTTTCTTT

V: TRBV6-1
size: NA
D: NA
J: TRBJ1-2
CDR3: CASRGSQVYGYTF
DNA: TGTGCCAGCCGAGGCAGCCAAGTCTATGGCTACACCTTC

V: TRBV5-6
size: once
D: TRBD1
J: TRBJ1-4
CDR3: CASSSTTGDVREKLFF
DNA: TGTGCCAGCAGCTCTACCACAGGGGATGTAAGGGAAAAACTGTTTTTT

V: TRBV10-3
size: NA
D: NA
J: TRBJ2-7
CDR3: CAIRLDSSYEQYF
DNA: TGTGCCATCAGGCTGGACAGCTCCTACGAGCAGTACTTC

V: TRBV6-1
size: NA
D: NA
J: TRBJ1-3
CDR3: CASSEAMAGGGYF
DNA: TGTGCCAGCAGTGAAGCCATGGCAGGCGGCGGGTATTTT

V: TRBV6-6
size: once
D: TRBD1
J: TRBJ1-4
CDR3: CASRLTGVNEKLFF
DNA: TGTGCCAGCAGACTGACAGGGGTTAACGAAAAACTGTTTTTT

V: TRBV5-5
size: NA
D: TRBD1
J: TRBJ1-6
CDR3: CASSSGGTVGSYNSPLHF
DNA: TGTGCCAGCAGCTCCGGAGGGACAGTAGGCTCCTATAATTCACCCCTCCACTTT

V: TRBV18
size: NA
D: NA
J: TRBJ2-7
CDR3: CASSPSDEQYF
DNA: TGTGCCAGCTCACCATCGGACGAGCAGTACTTC

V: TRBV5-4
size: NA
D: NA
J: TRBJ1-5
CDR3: CASSFLPGGPQHF
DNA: TGTGCCAGCAGCTTCCTACCCGGGGGGCCCCAGCATTTT

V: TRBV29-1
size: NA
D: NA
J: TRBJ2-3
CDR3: CSVVGFEHTQYF
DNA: TGCAGCGTTGTGGGTTTTGAACATACGCAGTATTTT

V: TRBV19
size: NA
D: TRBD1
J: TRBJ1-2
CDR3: CASSQTGNYGYTF
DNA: TGTGCCAGTAGTCAGACAGGGAACTATGGCTACACCTTC

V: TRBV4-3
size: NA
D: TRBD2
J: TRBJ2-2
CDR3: CASSQGTSVAGELFF
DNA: TGCGCCAGCAGCCAAGGGACTAGCGTTGCCGGGGAGCTGTTTTTT

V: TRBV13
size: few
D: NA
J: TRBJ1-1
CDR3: CASSLVNTEAFF
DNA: TGTGCCAGCAGCTTAGTCAACACTGAAGCTTTCTTT

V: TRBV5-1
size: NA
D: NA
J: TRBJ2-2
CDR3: CASRAVTNTGELFF
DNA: TGCGCCAGCAGGGCGGTTACGAACACCGGGGAGCTGTTTTTT

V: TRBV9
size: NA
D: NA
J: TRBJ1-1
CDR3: CASSRGSSTEAFF
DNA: TGTGCCAGCAGCCGGGGGTCGAGCACTGAAGCTTTCTTT

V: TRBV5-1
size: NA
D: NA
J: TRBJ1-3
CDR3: CASSLDAGLSGNTIYF
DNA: TGCGCCAGCAGCTTGGATGCGGGGCTTTCTGGAAACACCATATATTTT

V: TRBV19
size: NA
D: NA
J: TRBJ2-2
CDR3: CASSIDEQWNTGELFF
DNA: TGTGCCAGTAGTATAGATGAACAGTGGAACACCGGGGAGCTGTTTTTT

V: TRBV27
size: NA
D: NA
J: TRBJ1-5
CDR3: CASSLRRDQPQHF
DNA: TGTGCCAGCAGTTTAAGGCGCGATCAGCCCCAGCATTTT

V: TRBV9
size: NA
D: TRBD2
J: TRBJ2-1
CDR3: CASSLSGAASYNEQFF
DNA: TGTGCCAGCAGCCTTAGCGGGGCGGCCTCCTACAATGAGCAGTTCTTC

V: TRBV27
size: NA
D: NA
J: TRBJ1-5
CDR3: CASRSVSGASNQPQHF
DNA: TGTGCCAGCAGGTCCGTTTCGGGGGCCTCAAATCAGCCCCAGCATTTT

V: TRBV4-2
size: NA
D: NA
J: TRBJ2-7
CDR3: CASSHRRGTYEQYF
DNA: TGTGCCAGCAGCCACAGACGGGGGACCTACGAGCAGTACTTC

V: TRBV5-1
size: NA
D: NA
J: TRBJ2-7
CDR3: CASSLGAGSSYEQYF
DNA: TGCGCCAGCAGCTTGGGGGCAGGGAGCTCCTACGAGCAGTACTTC

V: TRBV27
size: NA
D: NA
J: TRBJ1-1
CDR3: CASSLGKGRPEAFF
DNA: TGTGCCAGCAGTTTAGGTAAGGGGCGGCCTGAAGCTTTCTTT

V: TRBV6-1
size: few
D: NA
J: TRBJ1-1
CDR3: CASRGDTRNTEAFF
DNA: TGTGCCAGCAGAGGGGACACAAGGAACACTGAAGCTTTCTTT

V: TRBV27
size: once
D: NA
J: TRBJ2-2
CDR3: CASSLPYTGELFF
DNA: TGTGCCAGCAGTCTCCCCTACACCGGGGAGCTGTTTTTT

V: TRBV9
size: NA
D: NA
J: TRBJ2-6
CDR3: CASSVVMAGANVLTF
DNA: TGTGCCAGCAGCGTAGTCATGGCCGGGGCCAACGTCCTGACTTTC

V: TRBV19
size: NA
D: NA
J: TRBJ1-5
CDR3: CASSIGGLSNQPQHF
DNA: TGTGCCAGTAGTATAGGAGGCCTAAGCAATCAGCCCCAGCATTTT

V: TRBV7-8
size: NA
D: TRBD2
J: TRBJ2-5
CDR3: CASSFLSATSGGLEGETQYF
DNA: TGTGCCAGCAGCTTCCTCTCGGCTACTAGCGGGGGGCTCGAAGGAGAGACCCAGTACTTC

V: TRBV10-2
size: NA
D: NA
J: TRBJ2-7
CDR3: CASSERGVAYEQYF
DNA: TGCGCCAGCAGTGAGCGGGGAGTGGCCTACGAGCAGTACTTC

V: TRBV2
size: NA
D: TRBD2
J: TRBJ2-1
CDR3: CASSGTSGRAASYNEQFF
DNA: TGTGCCAGCAGTGGGACTAGCGGGAGGGCCGCTTCGTACAATGAGCAGTTCTTC

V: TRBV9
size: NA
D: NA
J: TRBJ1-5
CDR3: CASSLGGRENQPQHF
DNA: TGTGCCAGCAGCCTGGGGGGCAGAGAAAACCAGCCCCAGCATTTT